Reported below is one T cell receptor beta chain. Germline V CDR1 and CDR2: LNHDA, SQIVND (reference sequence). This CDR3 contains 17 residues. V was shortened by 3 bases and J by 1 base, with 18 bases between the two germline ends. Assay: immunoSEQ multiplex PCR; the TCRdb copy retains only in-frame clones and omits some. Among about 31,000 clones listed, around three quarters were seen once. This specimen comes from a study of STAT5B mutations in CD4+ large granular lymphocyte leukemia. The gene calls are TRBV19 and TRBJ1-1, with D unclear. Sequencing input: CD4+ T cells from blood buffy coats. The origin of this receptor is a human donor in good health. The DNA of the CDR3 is TGTGCCAGTAGTATGGCGAGTGCTATGGAAGGGAACACTGAAGCTTTCTTT. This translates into CASSMASAMEGNTEAFF. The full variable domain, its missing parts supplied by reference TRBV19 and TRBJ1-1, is DGGITQSPKYLFRKEGQNVTLSCEQNLNHDAMYWYRQDPGQGLRLIYYSQIVNDFQKGDIAEGYSVSREKKESFPLTVTSAQKNPTAFYLCASSMASAMEGNTEAFFGQGTRLTVV.